What follows is one TCR beta chain and its context. Only in-frame clones appear in the TCRdb table, and some are missing; sequencing was by immunoSEQ multiplex PCR. The repertoire has roughly 180,000 clones, 94% of them found once; the top ten carry roughly 9.2%. The data derive from a study of T cell responses to AZD1222 COVID-19 vaccine. This CDR3 contains 12 residues. V was shortened by 9 bases and J by 9 bases, with 16 bases between the two germline ends. The germline CDR1 and CDR2 sequences are ENHRY and SYGVKD. The clonotype comes from an adult in good health. The chain is built from TRBV10-3 and TRBJ2-3, with a tentative D call TRBD1 (6 bases). The sequences come from peripheral blood, collected on day 0 of AZD1222 vaccination. The CDR3 DNA reads as TGTGCCATTAAGACAGGCGAGAGCACGCAGTATTTT. Its translation: CAIKTGESTQYF.